These 14 T cell receptor beta chains came from one sample sequenced in a study of Ad26.COV2.S vaccination and SARS-CoV-2 variants. Profiled with immunoSEQ multiplex PCR; TCRdb holds only in-frame clones, not every one. Here the sample spans around 340,000 clones, around 90% being singletons. Treatment reported: some 19 received Ad26.COV2.S at low or high dose, single or two shots; five or six received placebo; per-sample allocation not given. The study sampled participants on day 63 after the first vaccine or placebo injection. This material consisted of peripheral blood, taken in a trial of Ad26.COV2.S vaccine versus placebo. The receptor source for this set is a person between 18 and 65 years old who received the Ad26.COV2.S COVID-19 vaccine or a placebo.

The rearrangement links TRBV7-2 to TRBJ1-2; 8 nucleotides align to TRBD1. Germline CDR1 reads SGHTA; CDR2 reads FQGNSA. V lost 7 bases, J lost 5 bases, and 9 bases stayed unmatched. The CDR3 length is 14 residues. DNA of the CDR3: TGTGCCAGCACATCGTTCGGGACAGGTTATGGCTACACCTTC. Amino acid sequence: CASTSFGTGYGYTF.

CDR3 sequence reads: CASSLASRDFTEAFF. Written as DNA, the CDR3 is TGTGCCAGCAGCTTAGCTTCGAGGGACTTCACTGAAGCTTTCTTT. The chain carries TRBV7-9 and TRBJ1-1, with a possible D match to TRBD1 (5 bases). CDR3 length: 15 amino acids. Germline loops: CDR1 SEHNR, CDR2 FQNEAQ (reference sequence). Trimming left V 0 bases short and J 4 bases short, with 12 bases between.

The chain uses TRBV5-1 and TRBJ2-3, with 11 bases identical to TRBD2. From germline, CDR1 is SGHRS and CDR2 YFSETQ. Trimming removed 4 bases from V and 3 bases from J; junction bases left unmatched: 4. There are 15 residues in the CDR3. In DNA, the CDR3 is TGCGCCAGCAGCCTAGCGGGGGGATCTACAGATACGCAGTATTTT. Its translation is CASSLAGGSTDTQYF. Full variable domain (outside the CDR3, taken from reference TRBV5-1 and TRBJ2-3): KAGVTQTPRYLIKTRGQQVTLSCSPISGHRSVSWYQQTPGQGLQFLFEYFSETQRNKGNFPGRFSGRQFSNSRSEMNVSTLELGDSALYLCASSLAGGSTDTQYFGPGTRLTVL.

The rearrangement links TRBV5-8 to TRBJ2-3; 12 bases fit TRBD2. The CDR3 covers 16 residues. The trim removed 8 bases at V and 0 bases at J, leaving 7 bases unmatched. Germline CDR1 is SGHTS and CDR2 is YDEGEE. This CDR3 reads CARGLAGGPSTDTQYF. Written as DNA, the CDR3 is TGTGCCAGAGGTCTAGCGGGAGGGCCTAGCACAGATACGCAGTATTTT.

The chain joins TRBV7-9 to TRBJ2-5, with D tentatively TRBD1 or TRBD2 (5 bases each). The CDR3 length is 14 residues. The V end lost 5 bases, the J end lost 7 bases, and 17 bases lay between the germline ends. CDR1 is SEHNR and CDR2 is FQNEAQ in the germline V gene (reference sequence). CDR3 DNA sequence: TGTGCCAGCAGCCCCCGTGGGGGAGAAGGGACCCAGTACTTC. This codes for CASSPRGGEGTQYF.

Only a few counts were recorded for this clone. V gene TRBV19 combines with J gene TRBJ1-1; TRBD1 is a possible D gene (5 bases). The germline V gene encodes CDR1 LNHDA and CDR2 SQIVND (reference sequence). The length of the CDR3 is 14 residues. The V end was cut by 5 bases, the J end by 5 bases, with 15 bases between. CDR3 protein: CASSYGGKDTEAFF. The CDR3 nucleotides are TGTGCCAGTAGTTACGGGGGGAAGGATACTGAAGCTTTCTTT.

The rearrangement joins TRBV14 to TRBJ2-7, with D tentatively TRBD1 (6 bases). Trimming removed 4 bases at V and 2 bases at J, with 15 bases between. CDR1 SGHDN and CDR2 FVKESK come from the germline V gene. The CDR3 runs 15 residues. This CDR3 is CASSLQQGGTYEQYF. DNA for the CDR3: TGTGCCAGCAGCCTCCAACAGGGTGGGACCTACGAGCAGTACTTC.

This chain uses TRBV9 with TRBJ1-4, with D unresolved. The CDR3 is made up of 14 amino acids. The V end lost 2 bases, the J end lost 8 bases, and 13 bases lay between the germline ends. Germline V lookup: CDR1 SGDLS, CDR2 YYNGEE. As DNA, the CDR3 is TGTGCCAGCAGCGTGCGGGGAATGGGCGAAAAACTGTTTTTT. It translates to CASSVRGMGEKLFF.

This clone occurred once. J is TRBJ2-5 and V is TRBV5-4; D might be TRBD2 (5 bases). Germline V gene lookup returns CDR1 SGHNT and CDR2 YYREEE (reference sequence). V was pared by 4 bases and J by 5 bases, with 12 bases between. This CDR3 comprises 13 residues. CDR3 loop: CASSGRVGETQYF. The CDR3 DNA sequence: TGTGCCAGCAGCGGGCGGGTGGGGGAGACCCAGTACTTC.

The chain links TRBV11-2 to TRBJ1-3, with TRBD1 as a possible D gene (5 bases). From germline, CDR1 is SGHAT and CDR2 FQNNGV. This CDR3 comprises 16 residues. Trimming took 4 bases from V and 2 from J, leaving 15 bases between them. In nucleotides, the CDR3 is TGTGCCAGCAGCTCAGGGTCAGGAAGAACTGGAAACACCATATATTTT. This gives the protein CASSSGSGRTGNTIYF.

This chain connects TRBV5-1 to TRBJ2-5; the D gene is possibly TRBD1 (6 bases). Looked up from germline, CDR1 is SGHRS and CDR2 is YFSETQ. The ends were cut back, 0 bases at V and 7 bases at J, with 13 bases in the middle. This CDR3 contains 14 residues. This CDR3 is CASSLGIEGGTQYF. DNA of the CDR3: TGCGCCAGCAGCTTGGGAATTGAAGGGGGGACCCAGTACTTC. Full variable domain (remainder filled in from reference TRBV5-1 and TRBJ2-5): KAGVTQTPRYLIKTRGQQVTLSCSPISGHRSVSWYQQTPGQGLQFLFEYFSETQRNKGNFPGRFSGRQFSNSRSEMNVSTLELGDSALYLCASSLGIEGGTQYFGPGTRLLVL.

The chain joins TRBV4-2 to TRBJ2-2, with 12 bases matching TRBD1. The germline CDR1 and CDR2 sequences are LGHNA and YNFKEQ. This CDR3 is 16 amino acids long. Trimming at V came to 4 bases and at J to 6 bases, leaving 6 bases not matched to a gene. CDR3 sequence reads: CASSRQGQGAPGELFF. CDR3 DNA sequence: TGTGCCAGCAGCCGCCAGGGACAGGGGGCTCCCGGGGAGCTGTTTTTT.

The chain recombines TRBV5-1 with TRBJ2-7; the D is unclear. Trimming took 1 base from V and 5 from J, leaving 7 bases between them. The CDR3 spans 12 residues. Germline V CDR1 and CDR2: SGHRS, YFSETQ. The CDR3 region has the DNA TGCGCCAGCAGCTTGCTAACTGACGAGCAGTACTTC. Amino acid sequence: CASSLLTDEQYF.

This clone was seen once. This chain joins TRBV9 and TRBJ2-7; D remains ambiguous. Trimming took 1 base from V and 4 from J, leaving 9 bases between them. CDR1 SGDLS and CDR2 YYNGEE come from the germline V gene. The CDR3 has 13 amino acids. CDR3 DNA sequence: TGTGCCAGCAGCGTAACCCCTCAGTACGAGCAGTACTTC. Translation: CASSVTPQYEQYF.